This entry features one T cell receptor beta chain sequence. CD45RO-negative cells were positively selected for CCR7, leaving out terminally differentiated effector memory CD45RA+ cells. The donors, all of them Caucasian adults, lived in Nashville, Tennessee. The source of the sample is a study of shared clonotypes between healthy human individuals. CDR1 MGHRA and CDR2 YSYEKL come from the germline V gene. The CDR3 has 14 residues. With V trimmed by 4 bases and J by 3 bases, 4 bases remained unmatched. Repertoires were generated with immunoSEQ multiplex PCR, while TCRdb's copy carries only in-frame clones and drops some. The sample yields around 1.9 million clones, approximately 94% seen once.

The TCR was taken from a man younger than 30 in good health. Some clones in this sample may be carry-over from other donors' samples. V is TRBV4-1 and J is TRBJ2-7, with TRBD1 matching over 9 bases. Sequenced sample: naive CD8+ T cells from PBMCs. For the CDR3, the DNA is TGCGCCAGCAGCCTAGGACAGGGGATCTACGAGCAGTACTTC. Protein sequence: CASSLGQGIYEQYF.